The clone carrying this T cell receptor (beta chain) was observed once. The sample comes from a study of T cell changes during pregnancy in multiple sclerosis. Germline V gives CDR1 SGHTA, CDR2 FQGTGA. CDR3 size: 14 residues. The V segment lost 4 bases and the J segment 4 bases; nucleotides outside the gene matches: 2. Assay: immunoSEQ multiplex PCR; the TCRdb copy retains only in-frame clones and omits some. The table lists tens of thousands of clones, 85% to 95% of them singletons, with approximately 2% in the top ten. V is TRBV7-3 and J is TRBJ2-3; 10 bases line up with TRBD1. The clonotype originates from a female donor in good health, enrolled as a control in a pregnancy study. Sample: peripheral blood, taken in the third trimester of pregnancy. The DNA for the CDR3 is TGTGCCAGCAGCTGGGGGACAGGGGCAGATACGCAGTATTTT. Its translation is CASSWGTGADTQYF. Based on the CDR3 plus reference TRBV7-3 and TRBJ2-3, the full variable domain is GAGVSQTPSNKVTEKGKYVELRCDPISGHTALYWYRQSLGQGPEFLIYFQGTGAADDSGLPNDRFFAVRPEGSVSTLKIQRTERGDSAVYLCASSWGTGADTQYFGPGTRLTVL.